This paragraph covers one T cell receptor (beta chain) sequence. Its antigen is as yet unknown. The sample is drawn from a study of memory B cells and T cells in multiple sclerosis. The germline V and J ends were trimmed by 6 bases and 5 bases, with 10 bases remaining between them. CDR1 and CDR2 from the germline V gene are SNHLY and FYNNEI. The CDR3 runs to 13 residues. CFSE-dim autoproliferating and CFSE-high non-proliferating T cells from unstimulated culture were sequenced separately. Cultures began with approximately 52 million CFSE-labeled PBMCs, unstimulated for 6 to 8 days, with replicate wells pooled. TCRdb's copy holds only in-frame clones and misses some; the assay was immunoSEQ multiplex PCR. The data hold 46,000 or so clones, with over 75% observed a single time.

Specimen: PBMCs from blood kept in culture. This TCR came from a human donor with multiple sclerosis. This chain uses TRBV2 with TRBJ2-2; D is possibly TRBD1 (6 bases). CDR3 in amino acids: CASRQGETGELFF. Written as DNA, the CDR3 is TGTGCCAGCAGACAGGGTGAAACCGGGGAGCTGTTTTTT.